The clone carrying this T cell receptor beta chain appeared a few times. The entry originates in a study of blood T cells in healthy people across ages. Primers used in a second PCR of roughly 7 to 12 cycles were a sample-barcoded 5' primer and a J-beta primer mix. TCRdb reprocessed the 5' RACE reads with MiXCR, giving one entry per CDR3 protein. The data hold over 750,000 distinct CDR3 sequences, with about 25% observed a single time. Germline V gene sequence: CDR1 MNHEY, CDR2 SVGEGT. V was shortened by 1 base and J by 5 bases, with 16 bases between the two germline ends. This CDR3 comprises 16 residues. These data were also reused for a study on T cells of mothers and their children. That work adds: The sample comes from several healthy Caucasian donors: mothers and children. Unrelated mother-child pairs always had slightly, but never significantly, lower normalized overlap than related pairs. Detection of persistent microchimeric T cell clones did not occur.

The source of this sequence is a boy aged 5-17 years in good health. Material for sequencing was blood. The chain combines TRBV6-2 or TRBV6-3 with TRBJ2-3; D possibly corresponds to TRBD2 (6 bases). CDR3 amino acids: CASSYLRDSKKDTQYF. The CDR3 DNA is TGTGCCAGCAGTTACTTACGGGACTCCAAGAAAGATACGCAGTATTTT.